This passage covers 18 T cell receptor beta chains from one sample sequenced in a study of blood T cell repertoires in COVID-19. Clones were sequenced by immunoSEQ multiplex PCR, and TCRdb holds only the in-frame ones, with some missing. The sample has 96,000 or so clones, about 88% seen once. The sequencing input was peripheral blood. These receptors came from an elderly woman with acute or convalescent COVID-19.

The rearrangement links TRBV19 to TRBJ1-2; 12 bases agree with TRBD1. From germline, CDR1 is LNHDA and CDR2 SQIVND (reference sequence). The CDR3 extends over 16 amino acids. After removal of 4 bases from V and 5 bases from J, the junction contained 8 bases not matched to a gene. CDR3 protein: CASSTQGQGAGYGYTF. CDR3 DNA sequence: TGTGCCAGTAGTACCCAGGGACAGGGGGCCGGGTATGGCTACACCTTC.

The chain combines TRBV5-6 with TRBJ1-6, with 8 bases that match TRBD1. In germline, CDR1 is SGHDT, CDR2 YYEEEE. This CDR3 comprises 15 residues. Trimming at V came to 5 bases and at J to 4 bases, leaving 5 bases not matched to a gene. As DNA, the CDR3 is TGTGCCAGCAGTTTAACAGGGGGATATAATTCACCCCTCCACTTT. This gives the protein CASSLTGGYNSPLHF. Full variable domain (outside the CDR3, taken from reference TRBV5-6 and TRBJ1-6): DAGVTQSPTHLIKTRGQQVTLRCSPKSGHDTVSWYQQALGQGPQFIFQYYEEEERQRGNFPDRFSGHQFPNYSSELNVNALLLGDSALYLCASSLTGGYNSPLHFGNGTRLTVT.

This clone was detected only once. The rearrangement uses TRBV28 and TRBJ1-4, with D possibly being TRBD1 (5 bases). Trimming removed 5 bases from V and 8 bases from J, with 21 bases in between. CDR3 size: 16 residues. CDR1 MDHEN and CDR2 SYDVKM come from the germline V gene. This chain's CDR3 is CASSRTPGRRHEKLFF. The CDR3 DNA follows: TGTGCCAGCAGTCGAACCCCAGGGCGCCGCCACGAAAAACTGTTTTTT.

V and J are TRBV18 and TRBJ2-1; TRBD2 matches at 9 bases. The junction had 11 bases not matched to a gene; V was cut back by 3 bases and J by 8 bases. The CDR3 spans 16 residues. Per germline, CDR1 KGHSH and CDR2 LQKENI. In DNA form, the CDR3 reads TGTGCCAGCTCACCGACAGCGGGGGGACCGCTCGATGAGCAGTTCTTC. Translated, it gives CASSPTAGGPLDEQFF.

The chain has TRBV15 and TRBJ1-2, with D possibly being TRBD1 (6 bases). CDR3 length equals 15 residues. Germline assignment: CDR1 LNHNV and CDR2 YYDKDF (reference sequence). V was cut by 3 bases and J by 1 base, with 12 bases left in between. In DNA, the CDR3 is TGTGCCACCAGCAGTGGACAGAGCTATAACTATGGCTACACCTTC. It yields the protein CATSSGQSYNYGYTF.

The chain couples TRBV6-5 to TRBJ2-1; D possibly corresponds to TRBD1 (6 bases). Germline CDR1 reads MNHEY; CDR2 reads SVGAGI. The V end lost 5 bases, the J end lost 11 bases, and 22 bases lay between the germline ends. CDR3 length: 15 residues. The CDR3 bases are TGTGCCAGCAGTCCGTTGGCAGACCAACAGGGAAAGCAGTTCTTC. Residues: CASSPLADQQGKQFF.

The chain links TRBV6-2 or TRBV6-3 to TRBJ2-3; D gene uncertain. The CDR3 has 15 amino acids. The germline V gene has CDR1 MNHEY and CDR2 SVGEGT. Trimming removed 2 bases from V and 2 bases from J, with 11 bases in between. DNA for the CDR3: TGTGCCAGCAGTTACAATCCAAGCGACACAGATACGCAGTATTTT. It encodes CASSYNPSDTDTQYF.

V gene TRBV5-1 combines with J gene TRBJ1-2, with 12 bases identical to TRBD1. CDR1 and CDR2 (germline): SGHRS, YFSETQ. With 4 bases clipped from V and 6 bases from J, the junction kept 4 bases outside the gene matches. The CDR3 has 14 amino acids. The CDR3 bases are TGCGCCAGCAGCGTGGGACAGGGGGCGCATGGCTACACCTTC. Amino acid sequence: CASSVGQGAHGYTF.

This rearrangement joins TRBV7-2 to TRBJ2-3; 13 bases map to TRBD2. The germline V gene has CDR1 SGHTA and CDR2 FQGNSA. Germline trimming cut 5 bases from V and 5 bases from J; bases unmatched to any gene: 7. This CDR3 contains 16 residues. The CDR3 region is CASSATSGGYGDTQYF. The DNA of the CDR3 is TGTGCCAGCAGCGCGACTAGCGGGGGGTATGGAGATACGCAGTATTTT. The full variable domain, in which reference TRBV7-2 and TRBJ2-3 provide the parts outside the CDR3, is GAGVSQSPSNKVTEKGKDVELRCDPISGHTALYWYRQSLGQGLEFLIYFQGNSAPDKSGLPSDRFSAERTGGSVSTLTIQRTQQEDSAVYLCASSATSGGYGDTQYFGPGTRLTVL.

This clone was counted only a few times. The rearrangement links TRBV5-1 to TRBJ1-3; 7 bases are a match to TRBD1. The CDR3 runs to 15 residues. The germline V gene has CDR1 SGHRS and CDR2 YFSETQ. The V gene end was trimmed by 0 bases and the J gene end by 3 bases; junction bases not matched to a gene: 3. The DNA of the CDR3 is TGCGCCAGCAGCTTGGCGGCAGGGGGTGGAAACACCATATATTTT. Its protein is CASSLAAGGGNTIYF.

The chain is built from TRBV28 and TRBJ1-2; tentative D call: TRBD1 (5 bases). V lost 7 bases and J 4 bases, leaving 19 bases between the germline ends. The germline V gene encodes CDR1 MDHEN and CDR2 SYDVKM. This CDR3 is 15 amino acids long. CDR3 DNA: TGTGCCAGCACCTCGCACGTTACAGGAGTCTATGGCTACACCTTC. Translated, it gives CASTSHVTGVYGYTF.

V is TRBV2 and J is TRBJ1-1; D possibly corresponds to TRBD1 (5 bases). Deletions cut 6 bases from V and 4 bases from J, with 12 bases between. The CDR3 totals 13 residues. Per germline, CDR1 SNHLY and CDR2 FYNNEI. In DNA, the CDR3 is TGTGCCAGCAGCAGGGAGGGAGGCACTGAAGCTTTCTTT. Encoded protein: CASSREGGTEAFF.

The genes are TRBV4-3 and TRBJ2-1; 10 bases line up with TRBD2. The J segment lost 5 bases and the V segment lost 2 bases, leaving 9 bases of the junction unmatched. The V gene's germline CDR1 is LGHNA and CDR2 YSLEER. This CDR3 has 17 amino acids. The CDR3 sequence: CASSQNIGLAANNEQFF. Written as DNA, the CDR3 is TGCGCCAGCAGCCAAAACATCGGACTAGCGGCAAACAATGAGCAGTTCTTC.

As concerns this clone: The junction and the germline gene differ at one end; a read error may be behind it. The CDR3 nucleotides read TGTGCCAGCAGCGCCAGGGGAGACGGGGCGCTGTTTTTT. Its translation is CASSARGDGALFF. The rearrangement uses TRBV7-9 and TRBJ2-2; possibly TRBD1 for D (6 bases). Germline CDR1 SEHNR, CDR2 FQNEAQ (reference sequence). CDR3 length: 13 amino acids.

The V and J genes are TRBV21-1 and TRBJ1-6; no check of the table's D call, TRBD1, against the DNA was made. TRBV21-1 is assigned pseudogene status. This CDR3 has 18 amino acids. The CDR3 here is CASSKGNGTGISDSPLHF. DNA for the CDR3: TGTGCCAGCAGCAAAGGTAATGGGACAGGGATTTCAGATTCACCCCTCCACTTT.

Here the CDR3 reads CASSDTGGWGPQHF. In DNA form, the CDR3 reads TGTGCCAGCAGTGATACAGGGGGTTGGGGGCCCCAGCATTTT. The rearrangement uses TRBV2 and TRBJ1-5, with 8 bases matching TRBD1. Per the germline V gene, CDR1 is SNHLY and CDR2 is FYNNEI. CDR3 length: 14 residues. The V and J ends lost 3 bases and 9 bases, in that order; junction bases with no gene match: 7.

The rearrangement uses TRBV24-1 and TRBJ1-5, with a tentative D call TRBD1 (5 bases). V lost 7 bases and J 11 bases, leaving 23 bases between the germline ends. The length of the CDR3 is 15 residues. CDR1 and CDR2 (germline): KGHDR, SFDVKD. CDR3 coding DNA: TGTGCCACCAGCCCCGGGGGAGGCGGGCGACTAGCCCAGCATTTT. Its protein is CATSPGGGGRLAQHF.

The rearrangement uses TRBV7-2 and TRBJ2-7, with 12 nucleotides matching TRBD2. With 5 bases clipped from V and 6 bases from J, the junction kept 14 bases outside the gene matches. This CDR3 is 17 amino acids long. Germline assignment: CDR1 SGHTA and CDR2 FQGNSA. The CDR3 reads CASSTSLAGGLGGEQYF. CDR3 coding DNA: TGTGCCAGCAGCACAAGCCTAGCGGGAGGGCTGGGTGGCGAGCAGTACTTC.